This T cell receptor beta chain was retrieved from a study of blood T cell repertoires in COVID-19 (dated by TCRdb to the early 2020s). Study-level background: Collaborator samples came from the United States, Italy and Spain and covered acute and convalescent phases of COVID-19. The prospective study material was composed of cDNA or gDNA derived from T cells, B-cell-depleted T cells, or PBMCs. The dataset comprised deeply sampled blood TCRbeta repertoires from subjects exposed to, actively infected with, or recovered from COVID-19. The repertoires were released in a freely available public database meant as a resource for research on the immune response to SARS-CoV-2. The samples were drawn from the first 160 participants of the ongoing ImmuneRACE study and from 1,254 subjects provided by 6 global collaborators. Sample metadata almost always included a de-identified subject ID, COVID-19 status, age in years and sex. Where HLA class I and class II types were available, the types were taken from metadata supplied by the sample provider, not from assay-based typing. The paper's findings and limits, for the study overall: Clinical and demographic metadata were provided uncurated, with the amount varying by source and participant.

Collaborating institutions collected whole blood in K2EDTA tubes following their own protocols. For TCRbeta analysis, collaborator samples were shipped as frozen whole blood, as isolated PBMCs, or as DNA extracted from either sample type. The CDR3 holds 13 amino acids from the cysteine to the phenylalanine. Of the read, only the CDR3 DNA is kept; its 39 bases are in frame from base 1. Per the germline V gene, KGHSH is the CDR1 and LQKENI is the CDR2. Trimming removed 6 bases from V and 4 bases from J, leaving 10 bases between the germline ends. As concerns this clone: Its specific antigen is unknown. No clone much larger than this one lies a single base away; base qualities are absent.

TCRbeta CDR3 regions were amplified from genomic DNA by means of the immunoSEQ Assay, a bias-controlled multiplex PCR. Under the source paper's analysis protocol: The number of nucleated cells in each sample was estimated from the amplification of reference gene primers within the assay. Sequence reads were collapsed and filtered to measure the absolute abundance of every unique TCRbeta CDR3 rearrangement. For each sample, productive Simpson clonality was calculated as the square root of Simpson's diversity index across productive rearrangements. TCRdb provides this immuneACCESS table in a form limited to in-frame rearrangements. Some clones are lacking; in checked studies, under half of them reflect an unresolved V gene, and why the rest are absent is not known. The V and J calls and the clone size are those of that table, but D and trimming were determined from the DNA. The sample has some 76,000 clones on record, around 85% of them singletons. More than 15% of the sample is taken by the ten largest.

This clonotype was sampled from a man aged 80 or over in a cohort sampled during active COVID-19. Sequencing was carried out using peripheral blood. The rearranged chain carries TRBV18 and TRBJ2-1; confidence is insufficient to name the D gene. The nucleotides read TGTGCCAGCTCGCCGCAAGAGTACAATGAGCAGTTCTTC. Translated, this gives CASSPQEYNEQFF.